Included here is one TCR beta chain sequence, with context. Germline V gene lookup returns CDR1 MNHEY and CDR2 SMNVEV (reference sequence). CDR3 length equals 16 residues. The germline V and J ends were trimmed by 1 base and 0 bases, with 11 bases remaining between them. This entry comes from a study of blood T cell repertoires in COVID-19. Those enrolled in Seattle joined during active infection and were followed longitudinally afterward. In the source study's methods: Reference gene primer amplification yielded estimated nucleated cell counts. Profiling relied on immunoSEQ multiplex PCR, and the TCRdb table lists in-frame clones only, not all of them. That table furnishes V, J and clone size, whereas the DNA furnished D and trimming. The data contain approximately 350,000 clones, around nine tenths of them singletons.

Sequencing input: peripheral blood. The clonotype was recovered from a woman aged 65 to 85 with COVID-19, enrolled during active disease. The chain has TRBV27 and TRBJ2-3; D is unresolved. The CDR3 DNA reads as TGTGCCAGCAGTTTATATTCAGGCCTTAGCACAGATACGCAGTATTTT. Its translation is CASSLYSGLSTDTQYF.